These 21 T cell receptor beta chains were all obtained from the same sample, sequenced in a study of T cell responses to AZD1222 COVID-19 vaccine. Data came from immunoSEQ multiplex PCR; TCRdb stores just in-frame clones and leaves some out. The profile covers some 150,000 clones, with under 95% appearing a single time and about 2.1% taken by the ten largest. The sequencing used peripheral blood, collected on day 0 of AZD1222 vaccination. The receptors shown here come from an adult in good health.

The genes are TRBV6-1 and TRBJ1-2, with a possible D match to TRBD1 (5 bases). With 2 bases removed from V and 8 bases from J, the gap between germline ends came to 18 bases. CDR3 length: 15 amino acids. Germline-derived CDR1 and CDR2 are MNHNS and SASEGT. The CDR3: CASSEFLLAGVGYTF. CDR3 coding DNA: TGTGCCAGCAGTGAATTCTTGCTCGCGGGGGTAGGCTACACCTTC.

CDR3 sequence reads: CASSLSRDRQETQYF. The CDR3 coding sequence is TGTGCCAGCAGCTTAAGCCGGGACAGACAAGAGACCCAGTACTTC. V and J are TRBV7-6 and TRBJ2-5, with TRBD1 matching over 7 bases. Trimming cost V 2 bases and J 2 bases; bases outside gene matches: 5. Germline V gene data show CDR1 as SGHVS and CDR2 as FNYEAQ. This CDR3 is built from 15 residues.

Regarding this clone: This same CDR3 is encoded by further DNA sequences in the sample. J is TRBJ1-5 and V is TRBV5-1, with D possibly matching TRBD1 (5 bases). The CDR3 is made up of 14 amino acids. Trimming took off 4 bases at V and 2 bases at J, with 10 bases between the two ends. CDR1 and CDR2 from the germline V gene are SGHRS and YFSETQ. This CDR3 reads CASSPRGGNQPQHF. CDR3 coding DNA: TGCGCCAGCAGCCCCCGGGGGGGCAATCAGCCCCAGCATTTT.

The chain is built from TRBV6-5 and TRBJ2-7; 9 positions match TRBD2. Germline values: CDR1 MNHEY, CDR2 SVGAGI. With 2 bases clipped from V and 6 bases from J, the junction kept 8 bases outside the gene matches. The length of the CDR3 is 15 residues. CDR3 residues: CASSYMAGGPGEQYF. CDR3 DNA sequence: TGTGCCAGCAGTTACATGGCGGGGGGGCCAGGCGAGCAGTACTTC.

The V call is TRBV25-1, the J call TRBJ1-2, with unresolved D. The CDR3 extends over 12 amino acids. The germline V gene has CDR1 MGHDK and CDR2 SYGVNS. The V and J ends lost 2 bases and 4 bases respectively, with 5 bases between them. In DNA, the CDR3 is TGTGCCAGCAGTGAAGGGTTCTATGGCTACACCTTC. Its protein is CASSEGFYGYTF.

The chain is built from TRBV15 and TRBJ1-5; the D gene is possibly TRBD1 (6 bases). The CDR3 loop spans 16 amino acids. V lost 4 bases, J lost 3 bases, and 16 bases lay in between. The V gene's germline CDR1 is LNHNV and CDR2 YYDKDF (reference sequence). DNA for the CDR3: TGTGCCACCAGCAAGACGAAGGGGGGTTACAATCAGCCCCAGCATTTT. As protein: CATSKTKGGYNQPQHF.

This rearrangement joins TRBV5-1 to TRBJ2-7; 9 bases match TRBD1. Germline V gene lookup returns CDR1 SGHRS and CDR2 YFSETQ. The CDR3 totals 14 residues. J gave up 3 bases and V 4 bases, and 5 bases lay outside the gene matches. Written as DNA, the CDR3 is TGCGCCAGCAGCCGGACAGGGGTGAACTACGAGCAGTACTTC. Translated, it gives CASSRTGVNYEQYF. Looking up the rest from reference TRBV5-1 and TRBJ2-7 gives the full variable domain: KAGVTQTPRYLIKTRGQQVTLSCSPISGHRSVSWYQQTPGQGLQFLFEYFSETQRNKGNFPGRFSGRQFSNSRSEMNVSTLELGDSALYLCASSRTGVNYEQYFGPGTRLTVT.

The J gene is TRBJ2-7, the V gene TRBV9; 8 bases align to TRBD1. Germline-derived CDR1 and CDR2 are SGDLS and YYNGEE. V trimming: 0 bases; J trimming: 5 bases; junction bases outside the gene matches: 7. This CDR3 is built from 15 residues. This chain's CDR3 is CASSVGGQGANEQYF. CDR3 DNA: TGTGCCAGCAGCGTAGGCGGCCAGGGGGCCAACGAGCAGTACTTC.

This rearrangement joins TRBV6-4 to TRBJ2-3; no clear D gene. The CDR3 runs 13 residues. The V end was cut by 2 bases, the J end by 5 bases, with 8 bases between. Germline V CDR1 and CDR2: MRHNA, SNTAGT. CDR3 coding DNA: TGTGCCAGCAGTGACGAAAGGGAAGATACGCAGTATTTT. It yields the protein CASSDEREDTQYF.

The chain recombines TRBV6-6 with TRBJ2-2; 7 nucleotides line up with TRBD1. The CDR3 spans 13 residues. V dropped 6 bases and J dropped 6; count of bases not matched to a gene: 4. From germline, CDR1 is MNHNY and CDR2 SVGAGI (reference sequence). CDR3 in DNA: TGTGCCAGCAGCCTTACAGGGGCCGGGGAGCTGTTTTTT. Translation gives CASSLTGAGELFF.

J is TRBJ2-1 and V is TRBV5-1, with D possibly being TRBD2 (5 bases). The CDR3 has 15 amino acids. Germline V lookup: CDR1 SGHRS, CDR2 YFSETQ. V lost 4 bases and J 7 bases, leaving 18 bases between the germline ends. The CDR3 sequence: CASSDGPSGRNEQFF. The CDR3 region has the DNA TGCGCCAGCAGCGACGGGCCCTCTGGGAGAAATGAGCAGTTCTTC.

The J gene is TRBJ2-4, the V gene TRBV11-2, with 8 bases matching TRBD1. Losses at the gene ends were 8 bases for V and 6 bases for J; bases not matched to a gene: 18. CDR1 is SGHAT, CDR2 FQNNGV, per germline. The CDR3 loop spans 17 amino acids. The CDR3 DNA sequence: TGTGCCAGCCAACCCACGAAGAATACAGGGGGAGGAAACATTCAGTACTTC. This translates into CASQPTKNTGGGNIQYF.

This chain joins TRBV9 and TRBJ1-1, with D hard to call. Per the germline V gene, CDR1 is SGDLS and CDR2 is YYNGEE. The CDR3 runs 14 residues. Trimming took 4 bases from V and 3 from J, leaving 13 bases between them. This CDR3 reads CASSPYLPDTEAFF. The CDR3 DNA reads TGTGCCAGCAGCCCCTACTTGCCGGACACTGAAGCTTTCTTT.

The chain uses TRBV6-5 and TRBJ1-5; D might be TRBD1 (6 bases). The CDR3 consists of 14 residues. Trimming took 4 bases from V and 6 from J, leaving 13 bases between them. Germline V gene data show CDR1 as MNHEY and CDR2 as SVGAGI. In DNA, the CDR3 is TGTGCCAGCAGTTGGGAGCAGGGGACTCAGCCCCAGCATTTT. Amino acids: CASSWEQGTQPQHF.

The chain carries TRBV5-5 and TRBJ2-5; D not resolved. V was shortened by 4 bases and J by 1 base, with 8 bases between the two germline ends. CDR3 length: 13 amino acids. Germline lookup yields CDR1 SGHKS and CDR2 YYEKEE (reference sequence). The CDR3 nucleotides are TGTGCCAGCAGCCCTAGAAGCCAAGAGACCCAGTACTTC. As protein: CASSPRSQETQYF.

The V and J genes are TRBV10-3 and TRBJ1-2, with D possibly being TRBD1 (6 bases). Trimming took 6 bases from V and 4 from J, leaving 12 bases between them. The CDR3 consists of 13 residues. Per germline, CDR1 ENHRY and CDR2 SYGVKD. CDR3 nucleotide sequence: TGTGCCATCAGACCAGGACAGTCCTATGGCTACACCTTC. This translates into CAIRPGQSYGYTF.

The V call is TRBV7-2, the J call TRBJ1-2; TRBD1 aligns across 8 bases. The CDR3 has 13 residues. Germline V lookup: CDR1 SGHTA, CDR2 FQGNSA. The V gene end was trimmed by 5 bases and the J gene end by 7 bases; junction bases not matched to a gene: 6. This CDR3 reads CASSQTGGVGYTF. The CDR3 DNA reads TGTGCCAGCAGCCAAACAGGGGGTGTTGGCTACACCTTC.

The chain combines TRBV5-1 with TRBJ2-7, with 11 bases that match TRBD2. CDR1 and CDR2 (germline): SGHRS, YFSETQ. This CDR3 is 15 amino acids long. J gave up 2 bases and V 0 bases, and 1 base lay outside the gene matches. CDR3 coding DNA: TGCGCCAGCAGCTTGGAACTAGCGGGGGCCTACGAGCAGTACTTC. It translates to CASSLELAGAYEQYF.

The chain has TRBV19 and TRBJ1-4; D might be TRBD1 (5 bases). The CDR3 is made up of 13 amino acids. Trimming removed 8 bases at V and 4 bases at J, with 11 bases between. The V gene's germline CDR1 is LNHDA and CDR2 SQIVND (reference sequence). The CDR3 protein is CASCGTDNEKLFF. Written as DNA, the CDR3 is TGTGCCAGTTGCGGGACGGATAATGAAAAACTGTTTTTT.

This chain connects TRBV7-6 to TRBJ2-7; 10 bases agree with TRBD2. The CDR3 is 16 residues long. The V and J ends lost 5 bases and 3 bases, in that order; junction bases with no gene match: 10. The V gene's germline CDR1 is SGHVS and CDR2 FNYEAQ. The CDR3 nucleotides read TGTGCCAGCAGCCCGTCCTTAGCGGGGGGATACTACGAGCAGTACTTC. Its translation: CASSPSLAGGYYEQYF.

This clone was counted a single time. The chain combines TRBV4-1 with TRBJ1-4, with D tentatively TRBD1 (5 bases). This CDR3 is 15 amino acids long. CDR1 and CDR2 (germline): MGHRA, YSYEKL. V was clipped by 2 bases and J by 4 bases, with 11 bases between them. Here the CDR3 reads CASSQPRQSNEKLFF. For the CDR3, the DNA is TGCGCCAGCAGCCAACCACGACAGAGTAATGAAAAACTGTTTTTT.